This T cell receptor beta chain was identified during a study of blood T cell repertoires in COVID-19. The length of the CDR3 is 13 residues. CDR1 is MNHEY and CDR2 is SMNVEV in the germline V gene (reference sequence). V was trimmed by 9 bases and J by 0 bases, leaving 9 bases between them. TCRdb's table, derived via immunoSEQ multiplex PCR, lists solely in-frame clones and lacks some. The repertoire holds 90,000 to 140,000 clones, with approximately 83% as singletons. The chain joins TRBV27 to TRBJ2-1; D is perhaps TRBD1 (6 bases). Sequencing was performed on peripheral blood. The receptor was derived from a man between 50 and 59 years old with acute or convalescent COVID-19. This CDR3 reads CASRTDSYNEQFF. In nucleotides, the CDR3 is TGTGCCAGTAGGACAGACTCCTACAATGAGCAGTTCTTC.